This T cell receptor (beta chain) was documented in a study of control samples from healthy donors and cancer patients. On this clone: Other nucleotide sequences from this sample produce the same CDR3.

The germline V gene encodes CDR1 MDHEN and CDR2 SYDVKM. J was trimmed by 2 bases and V by 6 bases; bases with no gene match: 6. The CDR3 sequence is 16 residues long. Repertoires were generated with immunoSEQ multiplex PCR, while TCRdb's copy carries only in-frame clones and drops some. The table lists roughly 200,000 clones. Sequencing input: blood. The sequence was obtained from a woman aged 25-40 years in good health. V usage is TRBV28 and J usage is TRBJ1-6; 8 nucleotides agree with TRBD1. The chain's CDR3 is CASSHGQGPYNSPLHF. The DNA for the CDR3 is TGTGCCAGCAGCCACGGACAGGGCCCCTATAATTCACCCCTCCACTTT.